This paragraph covers one T cell receptor (beta chain) sequence. The PCR employed 60 Vbeta primers together with 13 Jbeta primers. The protocol was immunoSEQ multiplex PCR, while the TCRdb copy is restricted to in-frame clones and leaves out a portion. Its listing shows roughly 120,000 clones. The data stem from a study of cytomegalovirus exposure and HLA in healthy donors. Trimming took 2 bases from V and 8 from J, leaving 7 bases between them. The CDR3 totals 12 residues. Germline V CDR1 and CDR2: SGHRS, YFSETQ. The J gene is TRBJ1-4, the V gene TRBV5-1; weak D call: TRBD1 (6 bases). Sequenced: PBMCs. The TCR comes from a man aged 18 to 30 in good health and CMV-seronegative. CDR3 amino acids: CASSLRGEKLFF. DNA of the CDR3: TGCGCCAGCAGCTTAAGGGGGGAAAAACTGTTTTTT.